These 12 T cell receptor beta chains came from one sample sequenced in a study of T cell responses to AZD1222 COVID-19 vaccine. TCRdb's table, derived via immunoSEQ multiplex PCR, lists solely in-frame clones and lacks some. The sample has more than 120,000 clones, about 93% seen once; the top ten hold approximately 5.3%. The source material was peripheral blood, sampled on day 0 of AZD1222 vaccination. Every receptor here comes from an adult in good health.

The CDR3 loop is CASSYSSEVLGYTF. In nucleotides, the CDR3 is TGTGCCAGCAGTTACTCGAGTGAAGTCTTGGGCTACACCTTC. The chain uses TRBV6-5 and TRBJ1-2; D is unclear. Trimming removed 0 bases at V and 8 bases at J, with 13 bases between. CDR3 length equals 14 residues. The germline V gene has CDR1 MNHEY and CDR2 SVGAGI.

The chain carries TRBV7-2 and TRBJ2-7; 8 nucleotides line up with TRBD2. Losses at the gene ends were 3 bases for V and 0 bases for J; bases not matched to a gene: 4. Germline V gives CDR1 SGHTA, CDR2 FQGNSA. The CDR3 length is 15 residues. The CDR3 DNA reads as TGTGCCAGCAGCTTTAGCGGGGCGAACTCCTACGAGCAGTACTTC. This gives the protein CASSFSGANSYEQYF. The entire variable domain, with the rest obtained from reference TRBV7-2 and TRBJ2-7, is as follows: GAGVSQSPSNKVTEKGKDVELRCDPISGHTALYWYRQSLGQGLEFLIYFQGNSAPDKSGLPSDRFSAERTGGSVSTLTIQRTQQEDSAVYLCASSFSGANSYEQYFGPGTRLTVT.

This chain uses TRBV19 with TRBJ1-1; D not resolved. In germline, CDR1 is LNHDA, CDR2 SQIVND (reference sequence). Trimming took off 3 bases at V and 3 bases at J, with 2 bases between the two ends. This CDR3 has 11 amino acids. As DNA, the CDR3 is TGTGCCAGTAGTATTTACACTGAAGCTTTCTTT. Amino acid sequence: CASSIYTEAFF.

V usage is TRBV12-3 or TRBV12-4 and J usage is TRBJ2-7; D may be TRBD2 (7 bases). V was clipped by 0 bases and J by 10 bases, with 13 bases between them. This CDR3 comprises 13 residues. The CDR3, as DNA: TGTGCCAGCAGTTTAGCGGAGCCGGGGGGCCAGTACTTC. This sequence encodes CASSLAEPGGQYF.

The V gene is TRBV3-1 (or the pseudogene TRBV3-2), the J gene TRBJ1-4; no firm D call. V lost 0 bases and J 7 bases, leaving 12 bases between the germline ends. The CDR3 runs to 15 residues. Germline V gene sequence: CDR1 LGHDT, CDR2 YNNKEL (reference sequence). CDR3 DNA sequence: TGTGCCAGCAGCCAAGATCTCCCACCAGGTGAAAAACTGTTTTTT. This sequence encodes CASSQDLPPGEKLFF.

In nucleotides, the CDR3 is TGTGCCAGCAGTGCCCTGACAGGGTACACCTTC. Amino acid sequence: CASSALTGYTF. The chain is built from TRBV25-1 and TRBJ1-2, with TRBD1 matching over 7 bases. V lost 4 bases to trimming and J lost 11 bases; unmatched junction nucleotides: 4. The CDR3 runs 11 residues. CDR1 is MGHDK and CDR2 is SYGVNS in the germline V gene.

The rearrangement joins TRBV7-2 to TRBJ1-5; D unresolved. The germline V gene encodes CDR1 SGHTA and CDR2 FQGNSA. Trimming took off 1 base at V and 3 bases at J, with 1 base between the two ends. CDR3 length equals 12 residues. The CDR3 DNA is TGTGCCAGCAGCTTAGACAATCAGCCCCAGCATTTT. It encodes CASSLDNQPQHF.

The gene calls are TRBV2 and TRBJ2-1; 13 bases align to TRBD2. CDR1 is SNHLY, CDR2 FYNNEI, per germline. With 7 bases clipped from V and 15 bases from J, the junction kept 12 bases outside the gene matches. The CDR3 length is 14 residues. The CDR3 here is CASNNLLAGGPMFF. CDR3 bases: TGTGCCAGCAATAATCTACTAGCGGGAGGGCCTATGTTCTTC.

V and J are TRBV7-3 and TRBJ2-7; D possibly corresponds to TRBD2 (6 bases). The germline V gene has CDR1 SGHTA and CDR2 FQGTGA. Trimming cost V 4 bases and J 0 bases, with 10 bases left between them. The CDR3 has 14 residues. Here the CDR3 DNA reads TGTGCCAGCAGCTACCGGGACTTCTCCTACGAGCAGTACTTC. Translated: CASSYRDFSYEQYF.

The rearrangement uses TRBV18 and TRBJ1-1; 8 nucleotides line up with TRBD1. The CDR3 is 18 amino acids. Germline-derived CDR1 and CDR2 are KGHSH and LQKENI. The ends lost 4 bases at V and 0 bases at J; junction bases unmatched: 13. This CDR3 reads CASSRETGQGAMNTEAFF. CDR3 nucleotides: TGTGCCAGCTCACGAGAAACCGGACAGGGCGCCATGAACACTGAAGCTTTCTTT.

J is TRBJ2-1 and V is TRBV7-3; 8 bases line up with TRBD2. V lost 5 bases and J lost 11; bases outside the gene matches: 11. From germline, CDR1 is SGHTA and CDR2 FQGTGA. This CDR3 has 14 residues. This CDR3 is CASSRGWTSLKQFF. CDR3 nucleotides: TGTGCCAGCAGCCGGGGGTGGACTAGCTTAAAGCAGTTCTTC.

This chain uses TRBV7-2 with TRBJ2-2; the D gene is possibly TRBD2 (7 bases). The V end was cut by 0 bases, the J end by 6 bases, with 8 bases between. The germline gives CDR1 SGHTA, CDR2 FQGNSA. This CDR3 has 14 amino acids. CDR3 coding DNA: TGTGCCAGCAGCTTAGCAGGGGGGGCCGGGGAGCTGTTTTTT. It encodes CASSLAGGAGELFF.